The 14 T cell receptor beta chains below all came from one sample that was sequenced in a study of identical twins. One entry per CDR3 protein, called by TCRdb with MiXCR from the 5' RACE reads. Altogether approximately 590,000 distinct CDR3 sequences are present, 9% to 10% being singletons, with the ten largest covering roughly 3%. The same sample was also studied in work on yellow fever vaccine responses in identical twins.

The sequenced material came from PBMCs. These receptors were collected from a woman between 18 and 29 years old in good health.

This clonotype was seen a few times. The rearrangement uses TRBV7-6 and TRBJ1-1; D gene unclear. The CDR3 consists of 15 residues. Trimming took 4 bases from V and 2 from J, leaving 14 bases between them. The germline gives CDR1 SGHVS, CDR2 FNYEAQ. The DNA of the CDR3 is TGTGCCAGCAGCTCCCAAGGACCGATCAACACTGAAGCTTTCTTT. Its translation is CASSSQGPINTEAFF.

This clonotype was observed at least ten times. V is TRBV12-3 or TRBV12-4 and J is TRBJ2-5, with 8 bases matching TRBD2. The CDR3 covers 17 residues. With V trimmed by 5 bases and J by 3 bases, 14 bases remained unmatched. CDR3 coding DNA: TGTGCCAGCAGTACCACTGCCGGGACTAGTATCAAAGAGACCCAGTACTTC. This codes for CASSTTAGTSIKETQYF.

At least ten counts were recorded for this clonotype. The chain combines TRBV9 with TRBJ2-7, with TRBD2 identical over 9 bases. With 0 bases clipped from V and 3 bases from J, the junction kept 4 bases outside the gene matches. Germline V CDR1 and CDR2: SGDLS, YYNGEE. The CDR3 is made up of 15 amino acids. The CDR3 spells CASSVVAGAFYEQYF. Here the CDR3 DNA reads TGTGCCAGCAGCGTAGTAGCGGGGGCGTTCTACGAGCAGTACTTC. Filled out from reference TRBV9 and TRBJ2-7, the complete variable domain reads DSGVTQTPKHLITATGQRVTLRCSPRSGDLSVYWYQQSLDQGLQFLIQYYNGEERAKGNILERFSAQQFPDLHSELNLSSLELGDSALYFCASSVVAGAFYEQYFGPGTRLTVT.

This clonotype was counted between two and nine times. The rearrangement uses TRBV20-1 and TRBJ1-5, with TRBD1 identical over 8 bases. Germline CDR1 reads DFQATT; CDR2 reads SNEGSKA (reference sequence). The ends lost 6 bases at V and 7 bases at J; junction bases unmatched: 8. The CDR3 is 13 amino acids. The CDR3 here is CSAQGGGGQPQHF. CDR3 coding DNA: TGCAGTGCACAGGGGGGAGGCGGCCAGCCCCAGCATTTT.

The V gene is TRBV6-1, the J gene TRBJ2-1; TRBD2 is a possible D gene (5 bases). Trimming left V 4 bases short and J 2 bases short, with 9 bases between. This CDR3 region has 14 residues. Germline V CDR1 and CDR2: MNHNS, SASEGT. CDR3 in DNA: TGTGCCAGCAGTGTAGCGACAACCTACAATGAGCAGTTCTTC. Encoded protein: CASSVATTYNEQFF.

The chain recombines TRBV3-1 with TRBJ2-1, with D unresolved. Germline V lookup: CDR1 LGHDT, CDR2 YNNKEL (reference sequence). CDR3 length equals 14 residues. Trimming left V 1 base short and J 7 bases short, with 11 bases between. CDR3: CASSQGNNGNEQFF. CDR3 DNA: TGTGCCAGCAGCCAAGGAAACAATGGGAATGAGCAGTTCTTC.

This rearrangement joins TRBV15 to TRBJ2-2; D may match TRBD1 or TRBD2 (5 bases each). CDR1 and CDR2 from the germline V gene are LNHNV and YYDKDF (reference sequence). The CDR3 runs 16 residues. Trimming cost V 5 bases and J 0 bases, with 13 bases left between them. The CDR3 DNA reads as TGTGCCACCAGCCGCAGGGACCCAGCGAACACCGGGGAGCTGTTTTTT. Translated, it gives CATSRRDPANTGELFF.

This clonotype was seen more than once but under ten times. CDR3 bases: TGTGCCAGCAGTCGAGGGGACGCCTGGGGGAACATTCAGTACTTC. Translating gives CASSRGDAWGNIQYF. This rearrangement joins TRBV6-2 or TRBV6-3 to TRBJ2-4; the D gene could be TRBD1 or TRBD2 (5 bases each). Trimming stripped 5 bases from V and 7 bases from J, with 18 bases between. The CDR3 has 15 residues. Germline V CDR1 and CDR2: MNHEY, SVGEGT.

This clonotype was detected ten times or more. The V and J genes are TRBV11-2 and TRBJ2-7; D possibly corresponds to TRBD2 (6 bases). This CDR3 comprises 14 residues. Trimming removed 2 bases at V and 3 bases at J, with 11 bases between. The germline CDR1 and CDR2 sequences are SGHAT and FQNNGV. The CDR3: CASSLLRGNYEQYF. CDR3 DNA: TGTGCCAGCAGCTTACTTCGGGGGAACTACGAGCAGTACTTC. The whole variable domain, remainder taken from reference TRBV11-2 and TRBJ2-7, is EAGVAQSPRYKIIEKRQSVAFWCNPISGHATLYWYQQILGQGPKLLIQFQNNGVVDDSQLPKDRFSAERLKGVDSTLKIQPAKLEDSAVYLCASSLLRGNYEQYFGPGTRLTVT.

J is TRBJ2-2 and V is TRBV6-5; perhaps D is TRBD1 or TRBD2 (5 bases each). Trimming stripped 6 bases from V and 5 bases from J, with 7 bases between. This CDR3 region has 12 residues. CDR1 MNHEY and CDR2 SVGAGI come from the germline V gene. The CDR3 here is CASRGETGELFF. The CDR3 DNA reads as TGTGCCAGCAGGGGGGAAACCGGGGAGCTGTTTTTT.

This clonotype appeared many times. This rearrangement joins TRBV5-1 to TRBJ2-3; D call uncertain. The germline V gene has CDR1 SGHRS and CDR2 YFSETQ. Trimming took 4 bases from V and 6 from J, leaving 9 bases between them. CDR3 length equals 12 residues. CDR3 in DNA: TGCGCCAGCAGCCCGGTTGGCGATACGCAGTATTTT. Amino acids: CASSPVGDTQYF. The full variable domain, in which reference TRBV5-1 and TRBJ2-3 provide the parts outside the CDR3, is KAGVTQTPRYLIKTRGQQVTLSCSPISGHRSVSWYQQTPGQGLQFLFEYFSETQRNKGNFPGRFSGRQFSNSRSEMNVSTLELGDSALYLCASSPVGDTQYFGPGTRLTVL.

There are many counts of this clonotype. V and J are TRBV29-1 and TRBJ2-2; D gene unclear. Germline-derived CDR1 and CDR2 are SQVTM and ANQGSEA. This CDR3 has 14 residues. V was clipped by 4 bases and J by 2 bases, with 11 bases between them. The CDR3 sequence is CSVVVRGNTGELFF. In DNA, the CDR3 is TGCAGCGTTGTGGTTCGCGGTAACACCGGGGAGCTGTTTTTT.

In this sample, this clonotype turned up a few times. V is TRBV4-3 and J is TRBJ1-4, with D possibly being TRBD1 (5 bases). Trimming took off 0 bases at V and 8 bases at J, with 13 bases between the two ends. This CDR3 is 15 amino acids long. Germline CDR1 LGHNA, CDR2 YSLEER. CDR3 nucleotide sequence: TGCGCCAGCAGCCAAGACCCGGGGGTGAAGGAAAAACTGTTTTTT. It translates to CASSQDPGVKEKLFF.

The V call is TRBV7-2, the J call TRBJ2-7; 9 nucleotides line up with TRBD2. The V gene's germline CDR1 is SGHTA and CDR2 FQGNSA. V shed 5 bases and J 4 bases; nucleotides not matched to a gene: 30. This CDR3 region has 22 residues. For the CDR3, the DNA is TGTGCCAGCAGCAGAGGGACTGGTCACGCGGGAGGGTCGTCTAGCTCCCTTTACGAGCAGTACTTC. Translation gives CASSRGTGHAGGSSSSLYEQYF.